Presented here are 23 T cell receptor beta chains from one specimen sequenced in a study of T cells after yellow fever vaccination. Via MiXCR, TCRdb re-called the 5' RACE reads, giving one row per CDR3 protein. This repertoire shows some 110,000 distinct CDR3 sequences, 7.5% to 9.5% found once; its top ten account for approximately 24%. Sequenced here: CD8+ T cells sorted from PBMCs, sampled 45 days after the yellow fever booster vaccination. Receptors were obtained from a man aged 30 to 45 who received the YFV17D yellow fever vaccine.

This clonotype showed up many times. V is TRBV27 and J is TRBJ2-1; 7 bases map to TRBD2. CDR1 and CDR2 (germline): MNHEY, SMNVEV (reference sequence). J gave up 3 bases and V 6 bases, and 8 bases lay outside the gene matches. The CDR3 spans 15 residues. CDR3 residues: CASSPREGLYNEQFF. The DNA of the CDR3 is TGTGCCAGCAGCCCGAGGGAGGGACTCTACAATGAGCAGTTCTTC.

This clonotype was observed many times. The chain recombines TRBV7-9 with TRBJ1-5; D not certain. CDR1 and CDR2 from the germline V gene are SEHNR and FQNEAQ (reference sequence). V lost 5 bases, J lost 4 bases, and 12 bases lay in between. The CDR3 totals 14 residues. CDR3: CASSPTYGNQPQHF. The CDR3 coding sequence is TGTGCCAGCAGCCCCACTTACGGAAATCAGCCCCAGCATTTT.

This clonotype appeared many times. The rearrangement joins TRBV29-1 to TRBJ2-3; D remains unclear. In germline, CDR1 is SQVTM, CDR2 ANQGSEA. V shed 4 bases and J shed 5 bases, with 10 bases lying between them. This CDR3 is built from 12 residues. This CDR3 reads CSVGKGGDTQYF. CDR3 nucleotides: TGCAGCGTTGGTAAGGGTGGAGATACGCAGTATTTT.

This clonotype was counted a few times. V gene TRBV27 combines with J gene TRBJ2-1, with 10 positions matching TRBD1. The CDR3 length is 15 residues. The V gene's germline CDR1 is MNHEY and CDR2 SMNVEV (reference sequence). The V and J ends lost 3 bases and 4 bases, in that order; junction bases with no gene match: 3. The CDR3 DNA reads as TGTGCCAGCAGTTTTGGGGGACAGGGGTACAATGAGCAGTTCTTC. Translation: CASSFGGQGYNEQFF.

There are a few counts of this clonotype. The chain has TRBV27 and TRBJ2-5; TRBD1 might be the D (6 bases). The CDR3 has 16 amino acids. V was cut by 5 bases and J by 2 bases, with 18 bases left in between. Germline assignment: CDR1 MNHEY and CDR2 SMNVEV (reference sequence). The CDR3 DNA reads as TGTGCCAGCAGTCCCCCAGGACAGAACCCTCAAGAGACCCAGTACTTC. It translates to CASSPPGQNPQETQYF.

This clonotype has at least ten counts. This chain links TRBV10-3 with TRBJ2-1; TRBD2 agrees at 10 bases. Germline CDR1 and CDR2: ENHRY and SYGVKD. The junction had 12 bases not matched to a gene; V was cut back by 6 bases and J by 10 bases. The CDR3 runs to 15 residues. For the CDR3, the DNA is TGTGCCATCAGGGAAAGCGGGAGGGCGATAGGGGAGCAGTTCTTC. It translates to CAIRESGRAIGEQFF.

The rearrangement links TRBV7-8 to TRBJ1-3, with unresolved D. The V and J ends lost 1 base and 0 bases respectively, with 7 bases between them. CDR3 size: 15 residues. CDR1 and CDR2 (germline): SGHVS, FQNEAQ. The CDR3 sequence is CASSLGTSSGNTIYF. The DNA of the CDR3 is TGTGCCAGCAGCTTAGGAACAAGCTCTGGAAACACCATATATTTT.

This clonotype came up many times. The chain joins TRBV20-1 to TRBJ2-3; 9 bases are a match to TRBD2. CDR3 length equals 13 residues. Germline V gene sequence: CDR1 DFQATT, CDR2 SNEGSKA (reference sequence). The ends lost 5 bases at V and 6 bases at J; junction bases unmatched: 6. The CDR3, as DNA: TGCAGTGCTGGGTCTAGCGGGATTGATACGCAGTATTTT. Amino acids: CSAGSSGIDTQYF.

A note on this clonotype: A much larger clone lies one base from this, so it may be a read error. The rearrangement links TRBV9 to TRBJ2-2; D is undetermined. Germline assignment: CDR1 SGDLS and CDR2 YYNGEE. The CDR3 covers 11 residues. CDR3 sequence: CASKGTEELFF. The CDR3 DNA is TGTGCCAGCAAGGGTACCGAGGAGCTGTTTTTT.

This clonotype was found many times. The chain uses TRBV12-3 or TRBV12-4 and TRBJ2-5; TRBD2 agrees at 15 bases. The CDR3 length is 18 residues. J gave up 2 bases and V 9 bases, and 13 bases lay outside the gene matches. In DNA form, the CDR3 reads TGTGCCAGTTTAATTGGACTAGCGGGAGGGGAGCCGCAAGAGACCCAGTACTTC. Amino acids: CASLIGLAGGEPQETQYF.

This chain links TRBV27 with TRBJ2-5, with 7 nucleotides matching TRBD1. CDR1 and CDR2 (germline): MNHEY, SMNVEV (reference sequence). V lost 0 bases to trimming and J lost 6 bases; unmatched junction nucleotides: 4. There are 14 residues in the CDR3. DNA of the CDR3: TGTGCCAGCAGTTTATCAGCGACAGGGAAGACCCAGTACTTC. It encodes CASSLSATGKTQYF.

This clonotype was counted many times. The rearrangement links TRBV25-1 to TRBJ2-7; TRBD2 matches 9 bases. The CDR3 has 14 residues. J was trimmed by 4 bases and V by 5 bases; bases with no gene match: 6. Germline assignment: CDR1 MGHDK and CDR2 SYGVNS. The DNA of the CDR3 is TGTGCCAGCAGTAAGAGCGGGAGGATGTACGAGCAGTACTTC. Encoded protein: CASSKSGRMYEQYF.

At least ten counts were recorded for this clonotype. The chain employs TRBV7-2 and TRBJ2-7, with D possibly being TRBD1 or TRBD2 (5 bases each). This CDR3 spans 12 amino acids. CDR1 and CDR2 from the germline V gene are SGHTA and FQGNSA. With 5 bases removed from V and 6 bases from J, the gap between germline ends came to 11 bases. The DNA for the CDR3 is TGTGCCAGCAGCGGGGGACCATCCGAGCAGTACTTC. Amino acids: CASSGGPSEQYF.

This clonotype came up a few times. The genes are TRBV20-1 and TRBJ2-3; TRBD2 matches 13 bases. Germline V lookup: CDR1 DFQATT, CDR2 SNEGSKA (reference sequence). This CDR3 comprises 19 residues. V was pared by 2 bases and J by 2 bases, with 13 bases of the junction left unmatched. The CDR3 DNA reads as TGCAGTGCTAGACGACTACTAGCGGGAGGGCCAGTGGACACAGATACGCAGTATTTT. Its translation is CSARRLLAGGPVDTDTQYF.

This clonotype was counted a few times. The rearrangement joins TRBV3-1 to TRBJ2-2; a weak D match, TRBD1 (6 bases). In germline, CDR1 is LGHDT, CDR2 YNNKEL (reference sequence). Trimming took off 4 bases at V and 5 bases at J, with 11 bases between the two ends. This CDR3 has 14 residues. CDR3 amino acids: CASSRKGGTGELFF. For the CDR3, the DNA is TGTGCCAGCAGCCGAAAAGGGGGAACCGGGGAGCTGTTTTTT.

In its sample, this clonotype was seen many times. The chain combines TRBV29-1 with TRBJ2-5; possibly TRBD2 for D (6 bases). Per germline, CDR1 SQVTM and CDR2 ANQGSEA. The V end lost 7 bases, the J end lost 4 bases, and 19 bases lay between the germline ends. The CDR3 contains 14 residues. Here the CDR3 DNA reads TGCAGCGGATTGGGGGTAGCGGACTCAGAGACCCAGTACTTC. Translation: CSGLGVADSETQYF.

The rearrangement links TRBV20-1 to TRBJ1-2; no clear D. This CDR3 comprises 14 residues. CDR1 is DFQATT and CDR2 is SNEGSKA in the germline V gene (reference sequence). V lost 0 bases, J lost 4 bases, and 12 bases lay in between. The CDR3 region is CSARDWGESYGYTF. CDR3 DNA sequence: TGCAGTGCTAGAGATTGGGGAGAGAGCTATGGCTACACCTTC.

This clonotype was picked up many times. The DNA is left out, because the CDR3 cannot be placed on it with certainty; the CDR3 is given as TCRdb lists it. The chain links TRBV15 to TRBJ2-3; the listed D gene, TRBD1, was not tested against the DNA. From germline, CDR1 is LNHNV and CDR2 YYDKDF (reference sequence). The CDR3 region is 16 residues in length, termini included. This CDR3 is CATSILGTGYADTQYF.

There are many counts of this clonotype. The gene calls are TRBV28 and TRBJ2-3, with D perhaps matching TRBD1 or TRBD2 (5 bases each). Trimming shortened V by 6 bases and J by 1 base, and 23 bases separated the two germline ends. The CDR3 has 18 amino acids. Germline CDR1 reads MDHEN; CDR2 reads SYDVKM. The CDR3 protein is CASSIIRGPPSGTDTQYF. The CDR3 nucleotides are TGTGCCAGCAGCATAATCCGGGGACCTCCTTCGGGCACAGATACGCAGTATTTT. Full variable domain (outside the CDR3, taken from reference TRBV28 and TRBJ2-3): DVKVTQSSRYLVKRTGEKVFLECVQDMDHENMFWYRQDPGLGLRLIYFSYDVKMKEKGDIPEGYSVSREKKERFSLILESASTNQTSMYLCASSIIRGPPSGTDTQYFGPGTRLTVL.

This clonotype was seen many times. The gene calls are TRBV12-3 or TRBV12-4 and TRBJ2-3, with a tentative D call TRBD2 (5 bases). There are 14 residues in the CDR3. Trimming stripped 4 bases from V and 0 bases from J, with 8 bases between. The CDR3 bases are TGTGCCAGCAGTTGGACTGCTAGCACAGATACGCAGTATTTT. Translated, it gives CASSWTASTDTQYF.

This clonotype was seen more than once but under ten times. This chain joins TRBV6-5 and TRBJ2-7; 7 bases are shared with TRBD1. This CDR3 has 15 residues. Germline V gene data show CDR1 as MNHEY and CDR2 as SVGAGI. The junction had 15 bases not matched to a gene; V was cut back by 4 bases and J by 9 bases. The CDR3: CASSSRQGSAIGQYF. In DNA, the CDR3 is TGTGCCAGCAGTTCCCGACAGGGCAGCGCGATAGGGCAGTACTTC.

This clonotype was counted at least ten times. The V gene is TRBV3-1, the J gene TRBJ2-1, with 12 bases identical to TRBD1. Germline trimming cut 3 bases from V and 8 bases from J; bases unmatched to any gene: 5. CDR3 length: 15 amino acids. The germline CDR1 and CDR2 sequences are LGHDT and YNNKEL (reference sequence). The CDR3 reads CASSHTGQGADEQFF. The CDR3 nucleotides are TGTGCCAGCAGCCATACGGGACAGGGGGCAGATGAGCAGTTCTTC.

This clonotype was counted ten times or more. The rearrangement uses TRBV4-3 and TRBJ2-3; D unclear. The germline V gene has CDR1 LGHNA and CDR2 YSLEER. V lost 4 bases and J 4 bases, leaving 12 bases between the germline ends. The CDR3 contains 14 residues. CDR3 loop: CASSRRLEADTQYF. Written as DNA, the CDR3 is TGCGCCAGCAGCCGCCGGCTAGAGGCAGATACGCAGTATTTT.